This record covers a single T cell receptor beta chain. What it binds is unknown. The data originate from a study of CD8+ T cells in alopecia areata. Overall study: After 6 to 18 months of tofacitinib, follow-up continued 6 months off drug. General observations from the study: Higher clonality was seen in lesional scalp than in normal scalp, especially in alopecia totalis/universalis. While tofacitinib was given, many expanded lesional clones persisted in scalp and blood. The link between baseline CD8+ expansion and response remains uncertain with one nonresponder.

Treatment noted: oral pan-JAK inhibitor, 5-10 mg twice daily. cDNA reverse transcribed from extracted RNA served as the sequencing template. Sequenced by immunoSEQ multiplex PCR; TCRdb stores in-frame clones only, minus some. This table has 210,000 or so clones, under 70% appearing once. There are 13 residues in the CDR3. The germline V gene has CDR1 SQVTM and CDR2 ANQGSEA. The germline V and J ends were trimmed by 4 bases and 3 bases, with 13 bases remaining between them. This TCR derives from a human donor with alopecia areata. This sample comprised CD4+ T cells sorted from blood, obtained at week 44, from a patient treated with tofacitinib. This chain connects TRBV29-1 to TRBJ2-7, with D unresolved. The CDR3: CSVGWAIDYEQYF. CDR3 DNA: TGCAGCGTTGGGTGGGCAATAGACTACGAGCAGTACTTC.